These 18 T cell receptor beta chains originate from one sample sequenced in a study of T cells after yellow fever vaccination (dated by TCRdb to the late 2010s). Read against the paper, the sample's treatment or condition label means: live attenuated yellow fever vaccine strain. The library was generated by 5' RACE. Sequencing took place on an Illumina HiSeq 2500. TCRdb applied fastp at Q25 and MiXCR to the public reads, then kept only in-frame beta chains. Here each entry gathers all rows of one CDR3 protein and keeps the most common genes and DNA. This sample holds under 600,000 distinct CDR3 sequences; 13% were observed only once. The top ten constitute 11% to 15% of the sample. This specimen consisted of PBMCs, obtained on the day of the yellow fever booster vaccination. Receptors were obtained from a man under 40 who received the YFV17D yellow fever vaccine.

This clonotype was counted only a few times. The genes are TRBV4-2 and TRBJ2-1, with 7 nucleotides matching TRBD2. The CDR3 has 15 residues. V lost 0 bases to trimming and J lost 7 bases; unmatched junction nucleotides: 6. The germline gives CDR1 LGHNA, CDR2 YNFKEQ. CDR3 sequence: CASSQEGGSANEQFF. Written as DNA, the CDR3 is TGTGCCAGCAGCCAAGAGGGAGGGAGCGCTAATGAGCAGTTCTTC.

The chain is built from TRBV7-2 and TRBJ2-7; D may match TRBD1 or TRBD2 (5 bases each). The ends were cut back, 0 bases at V and 6 bases at J, with 6 bases in the middle. Germline CDR1 is SGHTA and CDR2 is FQGNSA. This CDR3 has 12 residues. CDR3 residues: CASSLAGAEQYF. CDR3 in DNA: TGTGCCAGCAGCTTAGCCGGGGCCGAGCAGTACTTC.

The sample holds a few counts of this clonotype. The chain recombines TRBV30 with TRBJ1-2, with 8 bases identical to TRBD1. The J segment lost 10 bases and the V segment lost 2 bases, leaving 6 bases of the junction unmatched. The CDR3 is 12 amino acids. CDR1 and CDR2 from the germline V gene are GTSNPN and SVGIG (reference sequence). In nucleotides, the CDR3 is TGTGCCTGGAGTCCAGGGGGCTCTGCCTACACCTTC. Translating gives CAWSPGGSAYTF.

The chain employs TRBV7-9 and TRBJ1-1; TRBD1 is a possible D gene (6 bases). Germline values: CDR1 SEHNR, CDR2 FQNEAQ (reference sequence). This CDR3 is built from 13 residues. V was cut by 6 bases and J by 7 bases, with 15 bases left in between. CDR3 in amino acids: CASSLQGTHEAFF. The CDR3 coding sequence is TGTGCCAGCAGTTTACAGGGCACCCATGAAGCTTTCTTT.

This clonotype has just a few counts. The rearrangement links TRBV5-1 to TRBJ2-1; 9 bases match TRBD2. Germline V lookup: CDR1 SGHRS, CDR2 YFSETQ. The junction had 17 bases not matched to a gene; V was cut back by 3 bases and J by 7 bases. This CDR3 contains 18 residues. The CDR3 spells CASSSGTRGTSLVNEQFF. CDR3 in DNA: TGCGCCAGCAGCTCGGGGACCCGAGGGACTAGCTTAGTGAATGAGCAGTTCTTC.

V usage is TRBV11-2 and J usage is TRBJ1-5; no clear D. The CDR3 runs to 15 residues. Germline assignment: CDR1 SGHAT and CDR2 FQNNGV. V lost 0 bases and J 10 bases, leaving 16 bases between the germline ends. In nucleotides, the CDR3 is TGTGCCAGCAGCTTAGAAGCCGGGCTGTTTTATCCCCAGCATTTT. It specifies CASSLEAGLFYPQHF.

This clonotype was seen more than once but under ten times. This chain uses TRBV10-2 with TRBJ2-7; 7 bases are shared with TRBD2. Germline CDR1 WSHSY, CDR2 SAAADI. The CDR3 runs 15 residues. V shed 7 bases, J shed 1 base, and the junction held 10 bases outside the gene matches. The CDR3, as DNA: TGCGCCAGCACCGAGCGGGGAGGAGTGTCCTACGAGCAGTACTTC. Translation gives CASTERGGVSYEQYF.

This clonotype appeared a few times. V gene TRBV19 combines with J gene TRBJ1-2; 8 bases line up with TRBD1. V was clipped by 1 base and J by 8 bases; unmatched bases: 12. The CDR3 is 16 amino acids. Germline CDR1 is LNHDA and CDR2 is SQIVND (reference sequence). The CDR3 is CASSIVNPGQGGGYTF. The DNA of the CDR3 is TGTGCCAGTAGTATAGTCAACCCCGGACAGGGTGGAGGCTACACCTTC. Full variable domain (remainder filled in from reference TRBV19 and TRBJ1-2): DGGITQSPKYLFRKEGQNVTLSCEQNLNHDAMYWYRQDPGQGLRLIYYSQIVNDFQKGDIAEGYSVSREKKESFPLTVTSAQKNPTAFYLCASSIVNPGQGGGYTFGSGTRLTVV.

The gene calls are TRBV5-1 and TRBJ1-1; 7 nucleotides match TRBD1. Germline-derived CDR1 and CDR2 are SGHRS and YFSETQ. The trim removed 4 bases at V and 6 bases at J, leaving 12 bases unmatched. The CDR3 spans 15 residues. The CDR3 nucleotides read TGCGCCAGCAGCCCTTCGACAGGGATTGTCGCTGAAGCTTTCTTT. This translates into CASSPSTGIVAEAFF.

The chain links TRBV7-2 to TRBJ2-7, with TRBD1 matching 10 bases. The trim removed 3 bases at V and 3 bases at J, leaving 5 bases unmatched. The germline V gene has CDR1 SGHTA and CDR2 FQGNSA. The CDR3 sequence is 15 residues long. CDR3 in DNA: TGTGCCAGCAGCTTCTGGGACAGGGGAATCTACGAGCAGTACTTC. It codes for CASSFWDRGIYEQYF. Combining the CDR3 with reference TRBV7-2 and TRBJ2-7 gives the whole variable domain GAGVSQSPSNKVTEKGKDVELRCDPISGHTALYWYRQSLGQGLEFLIYFQGNSAPDKSGLPSDRFSAERTGGSVSTLTIQRTQQEDSAVYLCASSFWDRGIYEQYFGPGTRLTVT.

This clonotype came up a few times. The chain's CDR3 is CASSFGTGKNIQYF. As DNA, the CDR3 is TGTGCCAGCAGCTTCGGGACAGGGAAAAACATTCAGTACTTC. The chain combines TRBV5-4 with TRBJ2-4; 9 bases are shared with TRBD1. The CDR3 consists of 14 residues. Looked up from germline, CDR1 is SGHNT and CDR2 is YYREEE (reference sequence). Trimming at V came to 2 bases and at J to 4 bases, leaving 1 base not matched to a gene.

The chain uses TRBV6-1 and TRBJ2-7; TRBD2 might be the D (5 bases). The CDR3 is 14 residues long. Germline V gene data show CDR1 as MNHNS and CDR2 as SASEGT. Deletions cut 6 bases from V and 2 bases from J, with 14 bases between. This CDR3 is CASSLGEGAYEQYF. In DNA, the CDR3 is TGTGCCAGCAGCCTGGGTGAGGGTGCCTACGAGCAGTACTTC.

The V and J genes are TRBV5-1 and TRBJ2-1; TRBD2 matches 9 bases. This CDR3 is 16 amino acids long. Per germline, CDR1 SGHRS and CDR2 YFSETQ. V gave up 1 base and J gave up 10 bases; unmatched junction bases: 12. The CDR3 spells CASSLLASGELEEQFF. CDR3 coding DNA: TGCGCCAGCAGCTTGCTGGCTAGCGGGGAACTAGAAGAGCAGTTCTTC.

This clonotype was counted between two and nine times. The chain employs TRBV6-1 and TRBJ1-6; D gene uncertain. Germline CDR1 MNHNS, CDR2 SASEGT. Trimming removed 7 bases from V and 4 bases from J, with 8 bases in between. The CDR3 is 13 residues long. CDR3 nucleotide sequence: TGTGCCAGCATGGTTAGATATAATTCACCCCTCCACTTT. As protein: CASMVRYNSPLHF.

This sequence joins TRBV12-3 or TRBV12-4 and TRBJ2-7, with D possibly TRBD2 on 5 matching bases. There are 14 residues in the CDR3. Between the trimmed V and J ends, which lost 2 bases and 6 bases, there was a span of 14 bases. The CDR3 DNA reads TGTGCCAGCAGTTTACCGGTTGGTAGCGCCGAGCAGTACTTC. This sequence encodes CASSLPVGSAEQYF.

The chain uses TRBV5-6 and TRBJ2-2; TRBD2 matches 13 bases. With 4 bases clipped from V and 2 bases from J, the junction kept 11 bases outside the gene matches. The germline gives CDR1 SGHDT, CDR2 YYEEEE. CDR3 length: 19 residues. The CDR3 sequence: CASSGLWTSGGPNTGELFF. CDR3 in DNA: TGTGCCAGCAGCGGGTTGTGGACTAGCGGGGGACCTAACACCGGGGAGCTGTTTTTT.

This chain links TRBV2 with TRBJ1-2; perhaps TRBD1 as D (6 bases). V shed 2 bases and J shed 4 bases, with 17 bases lying between them. Looked up from germline, CDR1 is SNHLY and CDR2 is FYNNEI. There are 16 residues in the CDR3. The CDR3 here is CASSEQQGGLPYGYTF. The CDR3 nucleotides read TGTGCCAGCAGTGAACAACAGGGCGGCCTTCCCTATGGCTACACCTTC.

The V call is TRBV29-1, the J call TRBJ1-2; D is unclear. In germline, CDR1 is SQVTM, CDR2 ANQGSEA. The CDR3 extends over 13 amino acids. The V gene lost 7 bases and the J gene lost 4 bases, with 16 bases spanning the gap. CDR3: CSALSRIAYGYTF. In DNA form, the CDR3 reads TGCAGCGCACTCAGCAGGATCGCCTATGGCTACACCTTC.